This T cell receptor (beta chain) was profiled in a study of T cells after yellow fever vaccination. Study observations and caveats: Relatively few clonotypes were ones that appeared in both CD4 and CD8 compartments.

CDR3 length: 16 amino acids. CDR1 SGHTA and CDR2 FQGNSA come from the germline V gene. V shed 1 base, J shed 4 bases, and the junction held 5 bases outside the gene matches. Using its own MiXCR run on the 5' RACE reads, TCRdb lists one record per CDR3 protein. This sample has almost 70,000 distinct CDR3 sequences, with about 6% found just once. This clonotype was observed at least ten times. The target antigen is unknown. The sequence was obtained from a man between 18 and 35 years old who received the YFV17D yellow fever vaccine. The starting material was CD4+ T cells sorted from PBMCs, obtained less than 16 days after the first yellow fever vaccination. This rearrangement joins TRBV7-2 to TRBJ2-2, with 8 bases matching TRBD1. CDR3 in DNA: TGTGCCAGCAGCTTAGGATGGCAGGGGGCCACCGGGGAGCTGTTTTTT. Amino acids: CASSLGWQGATGELFF.